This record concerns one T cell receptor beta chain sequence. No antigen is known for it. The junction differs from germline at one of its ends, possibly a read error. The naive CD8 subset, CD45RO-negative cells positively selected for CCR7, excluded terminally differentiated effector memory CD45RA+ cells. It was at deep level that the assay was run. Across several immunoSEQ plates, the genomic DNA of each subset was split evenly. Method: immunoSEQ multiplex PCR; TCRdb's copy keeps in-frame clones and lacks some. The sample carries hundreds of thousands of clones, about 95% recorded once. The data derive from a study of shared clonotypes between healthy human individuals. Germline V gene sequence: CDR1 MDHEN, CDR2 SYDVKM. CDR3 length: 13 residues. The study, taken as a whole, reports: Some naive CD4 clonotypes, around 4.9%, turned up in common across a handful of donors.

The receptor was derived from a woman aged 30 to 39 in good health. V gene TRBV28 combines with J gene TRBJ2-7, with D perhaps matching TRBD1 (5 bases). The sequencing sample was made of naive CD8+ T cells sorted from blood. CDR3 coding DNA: TGTGCCAGCAGTTTAGTGGGATTGGGGAAGGGGATCTTC. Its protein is CASSLVGLGKGIF.